The entry below gives a single T cell receptor (beta chain) sequence along with its context. Its target is not known. Run at survey level, the immunoSEQ assay was version v3.0. The table came from immunoSEQ multiplex PCR; TCRdb's copy has only in-frame clones and leaves some out. The data show about 14,000 clones, more than 65% seen once. The source of the sample is a study of long-term antiretroviral therapy in people with HIV. Study conclusions and caveats: In HIV, the repertoires covered a tighter span of CDR3 lengths than in controls.

Here the sequenced sample was unsorted PBMCs, taken 0.4 years after starting antiretroviral therapy. This TCR derives from a man aged 30 to 45 with HIV.

This chain's CDR3 is CASSWTSGSYEQYF. In DNA, the CDR3 is TGTGCCAGCAGTTGGACTAGCGGTTCCTACGAGCAGTACTTC. V gene TRBV27 combines with J gene TRBJ2-7, with 10 nucleotides matching TRBD2. V lost 4 bases and J lost 1; bases outside the gene matches: 1. Germline V lookup: CDR1 MNHEY, CDR2 SMNVEV (reference sequence). The CDR3 contains 14 residues.